Listed here are 6 T cell receptor beta chains from one sample, sequenced in a study of blood T cell repertoires in COVID-19 (dated by TCRdb to the early 2020s). Libraries were prepared through the immunoSEQ multiplex PCR assay. TCRdb stores this immuneACCESS table with in-frame sequences only. Part of the clones is absent; in the studies checked, under half of the shortfall reflects unresolved V genes, and no reason is known for the rest. The table for this sample lists approximately 98,000 clones; about four fifths of them were counted only once. Approximately 4% of the sample is in the top ten clones. Sequences were obtained from peripheral blood. Receptors originate from a woman aged 70-85 years with acute or convalescent COVID-19.

The chain recombines TRBV28 with TRBJ2-3; 8 positions agree with TRBD2. This CDR3 has 13 amino acids. The V segment lost 8 bases and the J segment 3 bases; nucleotides outside the gene matches: 4. Germline values: CDR1 MDHEN, CDR2 SYDVKM. The CDR3 protein is CASRGGQTDTQYF. The DNA for the CDR3 is TGTGCCAGCCGGGGGGGCCAAACAGATACGCAGTATTTT.

Written as DNA, the CDR3 is TGTGCCAGCAGCCCGAGGGGAGGTTCCTACAATGAGCAGTTCTTC. Amino acids: CASSPRGGSYNEQFF. V gene TRBV7-3 combines with J gene TRBJ2-1; D possibly corresponds to TRBD2 (6 bases). The CDR3 contains 15 residues. Germline V gene lookup returns CDR1 SGHTA and CDR2 FQGTGA. V was cut by 5 bases and J by 1 base, with 12 bases left in between.

The V and J genes are TRBV28 and TRBJ2-1, with D possibly matching TRBD1 (6 bases). The ends were cut back, 6 bases at V and 9 bases at J, with 21 bases in the middle. The CDR3 is 15 amino acids. Germline V gives CDR1 MDHEN, CDR2 SYDVKM. The CDR3 spells CASSPTGSLMSEQFF. The CDR3 nucleotides read TGTGCCAGCAGCCCTACAGGGTCCCTAATGAGTGAGCAGTTCTTC.

This clone was observed a handful of times. This chain joins TRBV7-2 and TRBJ2-1; the match to TRBD2 covers 12 bases. V was pared by 3 bases and J by 2 bases, with 5 bases of the junction left unmatched. CDR1 is SGHTA, CDR2 FQGNSA, per germline. The CDR3 is 17 residues long. CDR3 nucleotide sequence: TGTGCCAGCAGCTTCGTACGACTAGCGGGAGCCTACAATGAGCAGTTCTTC. Encoded protein: CASSFVRLAGAYNEQFF. The full variable domain, rest sourced from reference TRBV7-2 and TRBJ2-1, is GAGVSQSPSNKVTEKGKDVELRCDPISGHTALYWYRQSLGQGLEFLIYFQGNSAPDKSGLPSDRFSAERTGGSVSTLTIQRTQQEDSAVYLCASSFVRLAGAYNEQFFGPGTRLTVL.

This clone showed up just once. CDR3 DNA: TGTGCCATCAGTGAGCGGGACAGGGGTCCCTATGGCTACACCTTC. It translates to CAISERDRGPYGYTF. The chain carries TRBV10-3 and TRBJ1-2; 10 nucleotides align to TRBD1. The length of the CDR3 is 15 residues. V lost 2 bases and J lost 4; bases outside the gene matches: 4. CDR1 and CDR2 (germline): ENHRY, SYGVKD.

V and J are TRBV7-2 and TRBJ2-5; possibly TRBD2 for D (6 bases). Germline-derived CDR1 and CDR2 are SGHTA and FQGNSA. Trimming shortened V by 6 bases and J by 5 bases, and 13 bases separated the two germline ends. This CDR3 region has 13 residues. The CDR3 DNA is TGTGCCAGCAGTCTGACTAGGGACGAGACCCAGTACTTC. This codes for CASSLTRDETQYF.